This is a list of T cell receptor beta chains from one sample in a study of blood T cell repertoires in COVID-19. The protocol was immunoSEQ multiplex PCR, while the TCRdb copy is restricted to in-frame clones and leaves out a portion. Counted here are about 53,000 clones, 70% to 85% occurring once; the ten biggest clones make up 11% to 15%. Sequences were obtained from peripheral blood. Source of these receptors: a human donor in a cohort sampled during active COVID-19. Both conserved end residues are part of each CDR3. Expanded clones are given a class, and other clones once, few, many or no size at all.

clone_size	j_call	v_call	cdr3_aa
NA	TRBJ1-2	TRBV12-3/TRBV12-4	CASSLGTPRRF
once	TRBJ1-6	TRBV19	CASSIARESPLHF
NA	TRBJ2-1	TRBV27	CASNQIGTTNNEQFF
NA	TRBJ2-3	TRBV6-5	CASSRLVSGDTQYF
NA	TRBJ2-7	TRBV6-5	CASSYSHGPYEQYF
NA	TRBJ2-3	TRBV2	CASATSSPDTQYF
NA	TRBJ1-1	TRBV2	CASSRTGRVVNEAFF
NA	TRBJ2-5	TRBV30	CAWSVSSLKETQYF
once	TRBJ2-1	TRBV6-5	CASSFRSQNEQFF
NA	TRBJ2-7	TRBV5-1	CASSLQDSYEQYF
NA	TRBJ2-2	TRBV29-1	CSGGQGSNTGELFF
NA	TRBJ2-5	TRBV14	CASSQPIGARETQYF
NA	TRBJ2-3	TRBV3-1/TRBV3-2	CASSQESRLAGGPSTDTQYF
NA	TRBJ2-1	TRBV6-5	CASRKGDRAYNEQFF
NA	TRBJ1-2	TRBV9	CASSPGGRYGYTF
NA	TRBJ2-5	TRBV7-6	CVSSPQGGAEETQYF
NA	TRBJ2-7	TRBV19	CASAFDRDYEQYF
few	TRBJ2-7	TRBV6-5	CASSLHRGEQYF
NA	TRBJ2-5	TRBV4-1	CASSRAEQETQYF
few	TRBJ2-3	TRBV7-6	CASSFSQTSGSSTDTQYF
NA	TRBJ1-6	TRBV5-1	CASSLGPPGGNSPLHF
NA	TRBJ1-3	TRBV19	CASRLTGVISGNTIYF
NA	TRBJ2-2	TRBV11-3	CASSSGRDSWTGELFF
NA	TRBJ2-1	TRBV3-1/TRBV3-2	CASSPRGRMFYNEQFF
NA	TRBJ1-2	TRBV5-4	CASSAEQGYYGYTF